This T cell receptor (beta chain) was observed in a study of T-cell reconstitution after alpha-beta-depleted transplantation in children. Preparation of the TCRbeta library was carried out with unique molecular identifiers. TCRdb fed the PCR reads into MiXCR, producing one record per CDR3 protein. The sample lists about 20,000 distinct CDR3 sequences, approximately 12% seen once, with roughly 35% in the top ten. This clonotype was counted many times. What it binds is not known. The germline CDR1 and CDR2 sequences are SGHRS and YFSETQ. Losses at the gene ends were 4 bases for V and 9 bases for J; bases not matched to a gene: 13. The CDR3 consists of 16 residues. Broader study findings: Several hundred expanded graft clones reportedly were the source of alpha-beta T cells about two months after transplant. After transplant, high TCRbeta diversity at day 60 in some patients arose from surviving recipient T cells and thymic progenitors. Counts and diversity of T cells one year after transplant came mostly from newly produced T cells.

The chain employs TRBV5-1 and TRBJ1-6; 7 bases line up with TRBD1. Sequences were derived from PBMCs, mostly from graft donor cells, sampled 60 days after TCRalphabeta/CD19-depleted stem cell transplant. This sequence originates from a female patient under 10 years old who had a stem cell transplant for congenital amegakaryocytic thrombocytopenia, so the T cells may come from the graft donor. CDR3 DNA: TGCGCCAGCAGCCCCCAGACAGGGAGCCGGGTTTCACCCCTCCACTTT. Translated, it gives CASSPQTGSRVSPLHF.